This TCR beta chain was sequenced during a study of T-cell memory formation after mild COVID-19. TCRdb called the 5' RACE reads again in MiXCR, with one record for every CDR3 protein. The sample records roughly 240,000 distinct CDR3 sequences, about a sixth being singletons. The CDR3 totals 15 residues. Germline V gene sequence: CDR1 SEHNR, CDR2 FQNEAQ (reference sequence). V gave up 5 bases and J gave up 5 bases; unmatched junction bases: 8. The TCR was taken from a man in his late teens or twenties who had mild COVID-19 (a few samples of this study predate the infection). Cell type and time point are not known. Sequencing was performed on PBMCs or a T cell subset sorted from them (not recorded which). The chain is built from TRBV7-9 and TRBJ2-5, with 10 bases aligning to TRBD1. The CDR3 nucleotides read TGTGCCAGCAGCCCCGGGACAGGGGAATTCGAGACCCAGTACTTC. Translated, it gives CASSPGTGEFETQYF. The entire variable domain, with the rest obtained from reference TRBV7-9 and TRBJ2-5, is as follows: DTGVSQNPRHKITKRGQNVTFRCDPISEHNRLYWYRQTLGQGPEFLTYFQNEAQLEKSRLLSDRFSAERPKGSFSTLEIQRTEQGDSAMYLCASSPGTGEFETQYFGPGTRLLVL.